Below, 10 T cell receptor beta chains from the same sample are listed, as sequenced in a study of shared clonotypes between healthy human individuals. Method: immunoSEQ multiplex PCR; TCRdb's copy keeps in-frame clones and lacks some. This table has some 500,000 clones, 70% to 85% appearing once. Sequencing used PBMCs. The receptors here all came from a woman in her thirties or forties in good health. Some clones in this sample may be carry-over from other donors' samples.

The chain has TRBV7-2 and TRBJ2-1; D gene unclear. Looked up from germline, CDR1 is SGHTA and CDR2 is FQGNSA. Trimming took off 2 bases at V and 10 bases at J, with 6 bases between the two ends. This CDR3 is built from 11 residues. The CDR3, as DNA: TGTGCCAGCAGCTTACATGGGGAGCAGTTCTTC. Translating it yields CASSLHGEQFF. Complete variable domain (other parts from reference TRBV7-2 and TRBJ2-1): GAGVSQSPSNKVTEKGKDVELRCDPISGHTALYWYRQSLGQGLEFLIYFQGNSAPDKSGLPSDRFSAERTGGSVSTLTIQRTQQEDSAVYLCASSLHGEQFFGPGTRLTVL.

The chain couples TRBV29-1 to TRBJ2-3, with 7 nucleotides matching TRBD1. Germline lookup yields CDR1 SQVTM and CDR2 ANQGSEA. V dropped 8 bases and J dropped 2; count of bases not matched to a gene: 10. CDR3 length: 14 residues. This CDR3 is CSTAPGGTTDTQYF. As DNA, the CDR3 is TGCAGCACGGCCCCAGGGGGTACCACAGATACGCAGTATTTT.

As regards this clone: The junction departs from the called germline gene at one end, perhaps through a read error. The chain carries TRBV7-7 and TRBJ1-3; 7 nucleotides align to TRBD1. The germline CDR1 and CDR2 sequences are SSHAT and FNYEAQ (reference sequence). The CDR3 loop spans 13 amino acids. CDR3 loop: CASSLGQGNTIYF. Here the CDR3 DNA reads TGTGCTAGCAGCTTGGGACAGGGAAACACCATATATTTT. The full variable domain, rest sourced from reference TRBV7-7 and TRBJ1-3, is GAGVSQSPRYKVTKRGQDVTLRCDPISSHATLYWYQQALGQGPEFLTYFNYEAQPDKSGLPSDRFSAERPEGSISTLTIQRTEQRDSAMYRCASSLGQGNTIYFGEGSWLTVV.

The rearrangement uses TRBV11-3 and TRBJ2-2, with TRBD1 as a possible D gene (5 bases). The germline V and J ends were trimmed by 5 bases and 5 bases, with 15 bases remaining between them. CDR3 length: 15 residues. The germline CDR1 and CDR2 sequences are SGHNT and YENEEA. The CDR3 DNA sequence: TGTGCCAGCAGCCGTTCGCCGACAGCAACCGGGGAGCTGTTTTTT. It is translated as CASSRSPTATGELFF. Variable domain in full (rest from reference TRBV11-3 and TRBJ2-2): EAGVVQSPRYKIIEKKQPVAFWCNPISGHNTLYWYLQNLGQGPELLIRYENEEAVDDSQLPKDRFSAERLKGVDSTLKIQPAELGDSAVYLCASSRSPTATGELFFGEGSRLTVL.

This clone was picked up a small number of times. The chain carries TRBV7-2 and TRBJ2-2; no reliable D call. The CDR3 is 14 residues long. The V end was cut by 1 base, the J end by 4 bases, with 7 bases between. Germline CDR1 and CDR2: SGHTA and FQGNSA. CDR3: CASSLDLGTGELFF. DNA for the CDR3: TGTGCCAGCAGCTTAGATCTCGGCACCGGGGAGCTGTTTTTT. Using reference TRBV7-2 and TRBJ2-2 for the parts outside the CDR3, the full variable domain is GAGVSQSPSNKVTEKGKDVELRCDPISGHTALYWYRQSLGQGLEFLIYFQGNSAPDKSGLPSDRFSAERTGGSVSTLTIQRTQQEDSAVYLCASSLDLGTGELFFGEGSRLTVL.

This sequence joins TRBV2 and TRBJ2-4; D unresolved. V lost 7 bases, J lost 1 base, and 11 bases lay in between. The CDR3 loop spans 14 amino acids. CDR1 and CDR2 (germline): SNHLY, FYNNEI. In nucleotides, the CDR3 is TGTGCCAGCAATGACCCCGGTGCCAAAAACATTCAGTACTTC. Protein: CASNDPGAKNIQYF.

The chain recombines TRBV7-9 with TRBJ2-1; a possible D gene is TRBD2 (6 bases). Germline V gene lookup returns CDR1 SEHNR and CDR2 FQNEAQ (reference sequence). Trimming stripped 5 bases from V and 1 base from J, with 12 bases between. The CDR3 is 15 amino acids. The CDR3 loop reads CASSPTSSSYNEQFF. CDR3 DNA: TGTGCCAGCAGCCCGACTAGTTCGTCCTACAATGAGCAGTTCTTC.

The chain recombines TRBV6-5 with TRBJ1-2; D remains ambiguous. The CDR3 runs 12 residues. Per germline, CDR1 MNHEY and CDR2 SVGAGI. V lost 6 bases and J 4 bases, leaving 9 bases between the germline ends. CDR3 region: CASSLDTYGYTF. Here the CDR3 DNA reads TGTGCCAGCAGCCTTGACACCTATGGCTACACCTTC.

The gene calls are TRBV9 and TRBJ2-7; possible D gene TRBD2, 7 bases. The CDR3 covers 17 residues. Between the trimmed V and J ends, which lost 3 bases and 5 bases, there was a span of 24 bases. Germline loops: CDR1 SGDLS, CDR2 YYNGEE. The CDR3 is CASSAGHRDYFLDEQYF. CDR3 DNA: TGTGCCAGCAGCGCGGGACACCGGGACTACTTCCTCGACGAGCAGTACTTC.

The gene calls are TRBV5-1 and TRBJ2-3, with D possibly being TRBD2 (6 bases). The CDR3 is 14 residues long. CDR1 SGHRS and CDR2 YFSETQ come from the germline V gene. Trimming stripped 5 bases from V and 1 base from J, with 11 bases between. CDR3 in DNA: TGCGCCAGCAGGGAGGGAGTTCGCACAGATACGCAGTATTTT. Amino acids: CASREGVRTDTQYF.